Each of the 26 T cell receptor beta chains below was sequenced from the same sample in a study of T-cell reconstitution after alpha-beta-depleted transplantation in children. As it was prepared, the TCRbeta library received unique molecular identifiers. MiXCR, run by TCRdb on the PCR reads, gives a single entry per CDR3 protein. Among some 830,000 distinct CDR3 sequences listed, 16% were seen once. Sequencing used PBMCs, mostly from graft donor cells, obtained 360 days after TCRalphabeta/CD19-depleted stem cell transplant. The origin of the receptors is a male patient younger than 18 who had a stem cell transplant for acute lymphoblastic leukemia, so the T cells may come from the graft donor.

This clonotype was seen more than once but under ten times. The chain combines TRBV24-1 with TRBJ2-1; D ambiguous. Between the trimmed V and J ends, which lost 0 bases and 2 bases, there was a span of 10 bases. The CDR3 is made up of 16 amino acids. Germline V gene sequence: CDR1 KGHDR, CDR2 SFDVKD. DNA of the CDR3: TGTGCCACCAGTGATTTGCGGACGGAGACCTACAATGAGCAGTTCTTC. It specifies CATSDLRTETYNEQFF.

The chain joins TRBV20-1 to TRBJ1-6; no definite D call. V was pared by 0 bases and J by 0 bases, with 9 bases between. Germline CDR1 and CDR2: DFQATT and SNEGSKA (reference sequence). The CDR3 is 16 residues long. The CDR3 DNA sequence: TGCAGTGCTAGAGATGAAGGGAGCTCCTATAATTCACCCCTCCACTTT. Protein sequence: CSARDEGSSYNSPLHF.

Only a few counts were recorded for this clonotype. J is TRBJ2-6 and V is TRBV6-2 or TRBV6-3; D possibly corresponds to TRBD1 (6 bases). There are 15 residues in the CDR3. Per germline, CDR1 MNHEY and CDR2 SVGEGT. V was shortened by 10 bases and J by 4 bases, with 17 bases between the two germline ends. For the CDR3, the DNA is TGTGCCATTTCGATACAGGGCACAGGGGCCAACGTCCTGACTTTC. This translates into CAISIQGTGANVLTF.

This clonotype showed up just once. The rearrangement joins TRBV4-1 to TRBJ2-7, with TRBD2 matching 9 bases. The CDR3 totals 16 residues. CDR1 and CDR2 from the germline V gene are MGHRA and YSYEKL. The trim removed 1 base at V and 5 bases at J, leaving 9 bases unmatched. CDR3 DNA sequence: TGCGCCAGCAGCCAAGCCTATGCGGGAGGGTCCCACGAGCAGTACTTC. Translating it yields CASSQAYAGGSHEQYF.

This clonotype was recorded a few times. V usage is TRBV4-1 and J usage is TRBJ2-7, with D possibly being TRBD1 (5 bases). V was pared by 1 base and J by 1 base, with 8 bases between. The V gene's germline CDR1 is MGHRA and CDR2 YSYEKL. CDR3 length equals 14 residues. The CDR3 spells CASSQGQLSYEQYF. The CDR3 DNA is TGCGCCAGCAGCCAAGGACAGTTATCCTACGAGCAGTACTTC.

This chain links TRBV5-1 with TRBJ2-3; 7 nucleotides match TRBD1. V lost 0 bases to trimming and J lost 4 bases; unmatched junction nucleotides: 8. CDR3 size: 16 residues. The germline gives CDR1 SGHRS, CDR2 YFSETQ. In DNA form, the CDR3 reads TGCGCCAGCAGCTTGGGCGTAGGGGGCTGGGCAGATACGCAGTATTTT. This codes for CASSLGVGGWADTQYF.

The chain carries TRBV20-1 and TRBJ2-7; D perhaps matches TRBD2 (6 bases). Germline V lookup: CDR1 DFQATT, CDR2 SNEGSKA (reference sequence). V shed 0 bases and J shed 3 bases, with 18 bases lying between them. CDR3 length equals 16 residues. The CDR3 DNA sequence: TGCAGTGCTAGAGATCGGGGTCGGGCGGGAAGCTACGAGCAGTACTTC. It specifies CSARDRGRAGSYEQYF.

This sequence joins TRBV7-9 and TRBJ1-4; TRBD1 agrees at 8 bases. Trimming at V came to 7 bases and at J to 7 bases, leaving 5 bases not matched to a gene. The CDR3 is 13 residues long. Germline CDR1 and CDR2: SEHNR and FQNEAQ (reference sequence). The CDR3 loop is CASKDRGSEKLFF. The CDR3 DNA sequence: TGTGCCAGCAAAGACAGGGGAAGTGAAAAACTGTTTTTT.

The sample holds a few counts of this clonotype. The chain couples TRBV7-9 to TRBJ2-7; 11 bases agree with TRBD2. The CDR3 is 17 amino acids. J was trimmed by 4 bases and V by 4 bases; bases with no gene match: 12. Per the germline V gene, CDR1 is SEHNR and CDR2 is FQNEAQ (reference sequence). Written as DNA, the CDR3 is TGTGCCAGCAGCTCGGACAGGGGACTAGCGGTCTTTTACGAGCAGTACTTC. It translates to CASSSDRGLAVFYEQYF. The full variable domain, completed using reference TRBV7-9 and TRBJ2-7, is DTGVSQNPRHKITKRGQNVTFRCDPISEHNRLYWYRQTLGQGPEFLTYFQNEAQLEKSRLLSDRFSAERPKGSFSTLEIQRTEQGDSAMYLCASSSDRGLAVFYEQYFGPGTRLTVT.

This clonotype occurred a few times. The chain uses TRBV12-3 or TRBV12-4 and TRBJ1-2, with D perhaps TRBD1 (5 bases). With 5 bases removed from V and 6 bases from J, the gap between germline ends came to 10 bases. This CDR3 region has 12 residues. The CDR3 nucleotides read TGTGCCAGCAGTATTCTCAGGGATGGCTACACCTTC. Translation gives CASSILRDGYTF.

V gene TRBV5-1 combines with J gene TRBJ2-7; 8 bases line up with TRBD1. The CDR3 length is 15 residues. The germline CDR1 and CDR2 sequences are SGHRS and YFSETQ. V gave up 3 bases and J gave up 3 bases; unmatched junction bases: 8. Written as DNA, the CDR3 is TGCGCCAGCAGCTCCGGACAGGGAAGATTCTACGAGCAGTACTTC. Translated: CASSSGQGRFYEQYF.

V usage is TRBV20-1 and J usage is TRBJ2-3, with D possibly matching TRBD2 (6 bases). Per germline, CDR1 DFQATT and CDR2 SNEGSKA (reference sequence). V was pared by 5 bases and J by 4 bases, with 16 bases between. CDR3 length: 14 residues. The DNA for the CDR3 is TGCAGTGCTCCCTCGGGAGCTGTCCCAGATACGCAGTATTTT. Residues: CSAPSGAVPDTQYF.

This sequence joins TRBV28 and TRBJ2-1; D remains ambiguous. The CDR3 covers 13 residues. Trimming stripped 6 bases from V and 8 bases from J, with 14 bases between. The V gene's germline CDR1 is MDHEN and CDR2 SYDVKM. This CDR3 reads CASSPPLTDEQFF. The CDR3 region has the DNA TGTGCCAGCAGCCCCCCTCTGACCGATGAGCAGTTCTTC.

The V call is TRBV19, the J call TRBJ1-5, with D uncertain. CDR1 is LNHDA, CDR2 SQIVND, per germline (reference sequence). The germline V and J ends were trimmed by 3 bases and 1 base, with 7 bases remaining between them. CDR3 size: 14 residues. The CDR3 DNA follows: TGTGCCAGTAGTATTCGTGACAGCAATCAGCCCCAGCATTTT. Translation: CASSIRDSNQPQHF.

This clonotype came up many times. This chain's CDR3 is CASSQGLAGPETQYF. The CDR3 coding sequence is TGTGCCAGCAGTCAGGGACTAGCGGGACCAGAGACCCAGTACTTC. The chain joins TRBV12-3 or TRBV12-4 to TRBJ2-5; 13 nucleotides agree with TRBD2. V shed 5 bases, J shed 4 bases, and the junction held 4 bases outside the gene matches. There are 15 residues in the CDR3.

In this sample, this clonotype turned up a few times. V usage is TRBV6-5 and J usage is TRBJ2-5; D gene ambiguous. Germline values: CDR1 MNHEY, CDR2 SVGAGI. CDR3 size: 15 residues. Trimming removed 0 bases from V and 5 bases from J, with 13 bases in between. For the CDR3, the DNA is TGTGCCAGCAGTTACTCGAAGAGGTGGTGGGAGACCCAGTACTTC. It translates to CASSYSKRWWETQYF.

This clonotype was detected ten times or more. V gene TRBV27 combines with J gene TRBJ2-7, with D tentatively TRBD2 (6 bases). The CDR3 covers 14 residues. CDR1 is MNHEY, CDR2 SMNVEV, per germline (reference sequence). V was cut by 2 bases and J by 2 bases, with 10 bases left in between. CDR3 coding DNA: TGTGCCAGCAGTTTAAATGGGAGGCCCTACGAGCAGTACTTC. This encodes CASSLNGRPYEQYF.

This clonotype was detected a few times. The chain joins TRBV7-6 to TRBJ2-3; possibly TRBD1 for D (5 bases). Trimming pared 7 bases from V and 6 bases from J, leaving 17 bases between. The CDR3 has 14 residues. Germline V gene sequence: CDR1 SGHVS, CDR2 FNYEAQ. The CDR3 sequence is CASTPGLARDTQYF. CDR3 bases: TGTGCCAGCACGCCAGGGCTGGCAAGGGATACGCAGTATTTT.

The rearrangement links TRBV4-1 to TRBJ1-2; 7 bases align to TRBD1. Looked up from germline, CDR1 is MGHRA and CDR2 is YSYEKL. With V trimmed by 1 base and J by 4 bases, 9 bases remained unmatched. This CDR3 contains 16 residues. CDR3 loop: CASSQVGQFSPYGYTF. DNA for the CDR3: TGCGCCAGCAGCCAAGTGGGACAGTTCAGTCCCTATGGCTACACCTTC.

This clonotype appeared many times. The rearrangement links TRBV5-1 to TRBJ2-2, with 9 positions matching TRBD1. The CDR3 is 19 residues long. Germline V gives CDR1 SGHRS, CDR2 YFSETQ. Trimming took 3 bases from V and 4 from J; bases not matched to a gene: 16. The DNA for the CDR3 is TGCGCCAGCAGCTGTCTTCCCGAGTGGGGACAGGGATGCACCGGGGAGCTGTTTTTT. Translated, it gives CASSCLPEWGQGCTGELFF.

This clonotype has only a few counts. V and J are TRBV20-1 and TRBJ2-1, with D tentatively TRBD1 (6 bases). The germline V gene encodes CDR1 DFQATT and CDR2 SNEGSKA (reference sequence). The CDR3 length is 16 residues. V lost 0 bases and J 2 bases, leaving 14 bases between the germline ends. CDR3 residues: CSARDTGFFAYNEQFF. In DNA form, the CDR3 reads TGCAGTGCTAGAGATACAGGGTTCTTTGCCTACAATGAGCAGTTCTTC.

This clonotype showed up just a few times. The gene calls are TRBV4-1 and TRBJ2-3, with D possibly matching TRBD2 (6 bases). Germline CDR1 and CDR2: MGHRA and YSYEKL. Trimming shortened V by 1 base and J by 7 bases, and 9 bases separated the two germline ends. This CDR3 comprises 13 residues. CDR3 sequence reads: CASSQGGLYTQYF. The CDR3 DNA reads as TGCGCCAGCAGCCAAGGTGGACTATATACGCAGTATTTT.

This clonotype was detected only a few times. J is TRBJ2-7 and V is TRBV11-2; TRBD2 agrees at 7 bases. Germline trimming cut 6 bases from V and 4 bases from J; bases unmatched to any gene: 15. Germline V gene data show CDR1 as SGHAT and CDR2 as FQNNGV. The CDR3 is 16 amino acids. CDR3 protein: CASSRPDGGGRYEQYF. DNA of the CDR3: TGTGCCAGCAGTCGTCCTGATGGTGGCGGGAGATACGAGCAGTACTTC.

This clonotype was seen many times. This rearrangement joins TRBV5-5 to TRBJ2-1, with 7 bases identical to TRBD2. Germline CDR1 and CDR2: SGHKS and YYEKEE (reference sequence). After removal of 0 bases from V and 4 bases from J, the junction contained 7 bases not matched to a gene. The CDR3 spans 16 residues. CDR3 sequence (DNA): TGTGCCAGCAGCTTGGTTGGGGACTACCTATACAATGAGCAGTTCTTC. Amino acids: CASSLVGDYLYNEQFF.

This chain joins TRBV7-8 and TRBJ1-1; D uncertain. Between the trimmed V and J ends, which lost 5 bases and 7 bases, there was a span of 14 bases. This CDR3 spans 13 amino acids. The V gene's germline CDR1 is SGHVS and CDR2 FQNEAQ. The DNA of the CDR3 is TGTGCCAGCAGCCCCGAGGACGTAGTTGAAGCTTTCTTT. Residues: CASSPEDVVEAFF.

The chain is built from TRBV10-3 and TRBJ2-5; 8 nucleotides agree with TRBD1. J lost 4 bases, V lost 10 bases, and 8 bases had no gene match. The CDR3 is 13 amino acids. Germline V gene data show CDR1 as ENHRY and CDR2 as SYGVKD. CDR3 DNA: TGTGCCACGCGACAGGGGTCATCAGAGACCCAGTACTTC. Encoded protein: CATRQGSSETQYF.